The 25 T cell receptor beta chains below all came from one sample that was sequenced in a study of response to subunit inactivated influenza vaccine. TCRdb analysed the RT-PCR reads with MiXCR anew, one entry per CDR3 protein. This sample carries roughly 630,000 distinct CDR3 sequences, approximately 14% of them seen once, and the ten largest clones take less than 9%. The input for sequencing was PBMCs from blood, taken around 14 days before vaccination. All receptors derive from a man aged 50 or older who received an inactivated influenza vaccine.

There are a few counts of this clonotype. The CDR3 DNA reads as TGTGCCTGGAGTGTACCGAAAACTAACTATGGCTACACCTTC. Its protein is CAWSVPKTNYGYTF. The chain uses TRBV30 and TRBJ1-2; D call uncertain. Germline values: CDR1 GTSNPN, CDR2 SVGIG (reference sequence). V lost 0 bases, J lost 0 bases, and 8 bases lay in between. The CDR3 covers 14 residues.

This clonotype was picked up many times. CDR3 DNA sequence: TGCGCCAGCAGTTTTCAGGGGGCTGGCGGGGAGCTGTTTTTT. Translated: CASSFQGAGGELFF. The chain uses TRBV5-1 and TRBJ2-2; TRBD1 aligns across 8 bases. The V segment lost 5 bases and the J segment 7 bases; nucleotides outside the gene matches: 7. The CDR3 contains 14 residues. Germline values: CDR1 SGHRS, CDR2 YFSETQ.

This clonotype was found a few times. This chain uses TRBV11-2 with TRBJ1-1; D call uncertain. V was shortened by 4 bases and J by 1 base, with 16 bases between the two germline ends. The CDR3 spans 16 residues. Germline CDR1 reads SGHAT; CDR2 reads FQNNGV. The CDR3 DNA is TGTGCCAGCAGCTGGCCGTCCGTTTCGGAGAACACTGAAGCTTTCTTT. Its translation: CASSWPSVSENTEAFF.

This clonotype was counted many times. The V and J genes are TRBV7-2 and TRBJ2-7; D is uncertain. V lost 2 bases and J lost 4, with 9 bases in between. The CDR3 sequence is 13 residues long. Per the germline V gene, CDR1 is SGHTA and CDR2 is FQGNSA. This chain's CDR3 is CASSLSSAYEQYF. The DNA of the CDR3 is TGTGCCAGCAGCTTATCCTCGGCTTACGAGCAGTACTTC. The variable domain in full, completed from reference TRBV7-2 and TRBJ2-7, reads GAGVSQSPSNKVTEKGKDVELRCDPISGHTALYWYRQSLGQGLEFLIYFQGNSAPDKSGLPSDRFSAERTGGSVSTLTIQRTQQEDSAVYLCASSLSSAYEQYFGPGTRLTVT.

There are a few counts of this clonotype. This chain connects TRBV3-1 to TRBJ1-5; the D is unclear. Germline CDR1 reads LGHDT; CDR2 reads YNNKEL (reference sequence). CDR3 length: 14 residues. V was trimmed by 1 base and J by 5 bases, leaving 9 bases between them. In nucleotides, the CDR3 is TGTGCCAGCAGCCAAGGTTGGGGAGATCAGCCCCAGCATTTT. It yields the protein CASSQGWGDQPQHF.

This clonotype was counted a few times. The chain is built from TRBV7-9 and TRBJ2-5; weak D call: TRBD2 (5 bases). The CDR3 contains 15 residues. Trimming took 1 base from V and 2 from J, leaving 11 bases between them. Germline V CDR1 and CDR2: SEHNR, FQNEAQ (reference sequence). The CDR3 here is CASSLDAADQETQYF. The CDR3 bases are TGTGCCAGCAGCTTAGATGCAGCGGATCAAGAGACCCAGTACTTC.

In this sample, this clonotype turned up many times. The junction departs from germline at one end; a sequencing error may be responsible. The chain couples TRBV5-6 to TRBJ2-7; possible D gene TRBD2, 7 bases. Germline values: CDR1 SGHDT, CDR2 YYEEEE. The CDR3 sequence is 15 residues long. The DNA of the CDR3 is TGTGCCAGCAGCTCCCCACCTCGGGGGGCCTATGAGCAGTACTTC. This encodes CASSSPPRGAYEQYF.

This rearrangement joins TRBV30 to TRBJ2-2, with 7 bases lining up with TRBD1. Germline-derived CDR1 and CDR2 are GTSNPN and SVGIG (reference sequence). Trimming at V came to 3 bases and at J to 5 bases, leaving 0 bases not matched to a gene. CDR3 size: 12 residues. In DNA form, the CDR3 reads TGTGCCTGGAGCAGGGGGACCGGGGAGCTGTTTTTT. Amino acid sequence: CAWSRGTGELFF.

The rearrangement uses TRBV7-8 and TRBJ2-7, with 8 bases matching TRBD1. Germline trimming cut 5 bases from V and 7 bases from J; bases unmatched to any gene: 4. CDR3 length: 12 residues. In germline, CDR1 is SGHVS, CDR2 FQNEAQ. DNA for the CDR3: TGTGCCAGCAGCCGGACAGGGCGAGAGCAGTACTTC. The encoded protein is CASSRTGREQYF.

V usage is TRBV7-8 and J usage is TRBJ1-4; 8 nucleotides match TRBD1. With 3 bases clipped from V and 4 bases from J, the junction kept 10 bases outside the gene matches. Germline CDR1 and CDR2: SGHVS and FQNEAQ. This CDR3 is built from 17 residues. CDR3 in amino acids: CASSFKLGQAINEKLFF. CDR3 sequence (DNA): TGTGCCAGCAGCTTTAAACTGGGACAGGCCATTAATGAAAAACTGTTTTTT.

This clonotype was found a few times. The chain links TRBV6-2 or TRBV6-3 to TRBJ2-1, with D possibly matching TRBD2 (5 bases). Trimming left V 0 bases short and J 4 bases short, with 10 bases between. Germline V gene data show CDR1 as MNHEY and CDR2 as SVGEGT. The CDR3 is 15 amino acids. The CDR3, as DNA: TGTGCCAGCAGTTACTCTCCGGGATCTTACAATGAGCAGTTCTTC. The encoded protein is CASSYSPGSYNEQFF.

This clonotype appeared many times. The chain is built from TRBV12-3 or TRBV12-4 and TRBJ2-1; 7 nucleotides align to TRBD1. This CDR3 spans 15 amino acids. V lost 4 bases, J lost 0 bases, and 3 bases stayed unmatched. CDR3 sequence: CASSSRDSSYNEQFF. For the CDR3, the DNA is TGTGCCAGCAGTTCCCGGGACAGCTCCTACAATGAGCAGTTCTTC.

This clonotype was seen more than once but under ten times. CDR3 sequence (DNA): TGCAGCGTTGCCCCAGACCAAGAGACCCAGTACTTC. The encoded protein is CSVAPDQETQYF. The chain recombines TRBV29-1 with TRBJ2-5; D is uncertain. This CDR3 is 12 amino acids long. V lost 4 bases and J 0 bases, leaving 6 bases between the germline ends. Germline CDR1 is SQVTM and CDR2 is ANQGSEA.

CDR3 in DNA: TGCGCCAGCAGCTTACCGAGAGGGGGGGATGAGCAGTTCTTC. Translated: CASSLPRGGDEQFF. V usage is TRBV5-1 and J usage is TRBJ2-1; a weak D match, TRBD2 (7 bases). The length of the CDR3 is 14 residues. Trimming took off 2 bases at V and 8 bases at J, with 14 bases between the two ends. Germline-derived CDR1 and CDR2 are SGHRS and YFSETQ.

The chain combines TRBV10-2 with TRBJ1-6, with D tentatively TRBD1 (6 bases). V was shortened by 0 bases and J by 6 bases, with 12 bases between the two germline ends. Germline V gene lookup returns CDR1 WSHSY and CDR2 SAAADI. CDR3 length equals 16 residues. Here the CDR3 reads CASSESWQGSNSPLHF. The CDR3 DNA reads TGCGCCAGCAGTGAGTCTTGGCAGGGGAGTAATTCACCCCTCCACTTT.

This chain uses TRBV20-1 with TRBJ2-1, with TRBD2 matching 7 bases. CDR1 DFQATT and CDR2 SNEGSKA come from the germline V gene (reference sequence). V gave up 1 base and J gave up 7 bases; unmatched junction bases: 10. This CDR3 is 15 amino acids long. As DNA, the CDR3 is TGCAGTGCTAGAGGCGAGACTAGCAGTGTAAATGAGCAGTTCTTC. As protein: CSARGETSSVNEQFF.

This clonotype showed up just a few times. CDR3 protein: CASSLPSGVNTGELFF. The CDR3 DNA sequence: TGTGCCAGCAGCCTTCCTAGCGGGGTGAACACCGGGGAGCTGTTTTTT. The chain has TRBV4-2 and TRBJ2-2, with TRBD2 matching over 9 bases. V trimming: 4 bases; J trimming: 1 base; junction bases outside the gene matches: 4. This CDR3 has 16 amino acids. Germline values: CDR1 LGHNA, CDR2 YNFKEQ.

CDR3 in amino acids: CASSRGQDQPQHF. CDR3 in DNA: TGTGCCAGCAGTCGGGGACAAGATCAGCCCCAGCATTTT. The chain couples TRBV6-1 to TRBJ1-5; the D gene is possibly TRBD1 (6 bases). Germline CDR1 is MNHNS and CDR2 is SASEGT. Deletions cut 5 bases from V and 5 bases from J, with 10 bases between. The CDR3 loop spans 13 amino acids.

A few counts support this clonotype. The chain carries TRBV5-5 and TRBJ2-2, with D uncertain. Germline CDR1 is SGHKS and CDR2 is YYEKEE (reference sequence). V was trimmed by 0 bases and J by 3 bases, leaving 9 bases between them. The CDR3 length is 15 residues. The DNA of the CDR3 is TGTGCCAGCAGCTTGGGTTACTCTGACACCGGGGAGCTGTTTTTT. It yields the protein CASSLGYSDTGELFF.

The chain links TRBV7-2 to TRBJ2-7; 7 bases line up with TRBD2. J was trimmed by 4 bases and V by 0 bases; bases with no gene match: 9. The CDR3 loop spans 16 amino acids. Germline assignment: CDR1 SGHTA and CDR2 FQGNSA. CDR3 sequence (DNA): TGTGCCAGCAGCTTAGCGCCGGGGGGTAGTCGGTACGAGCAGTACTTC. Amino acid sequence: CASSLAPGGSRYEQYF.

This clonotype has a count of ten or more. The V and J genes are TRBV20-1 and TRBJ1-1; D not resolved. V was trimmed by 6 bases and J by 4 bases, leaving 12 bases between them. The CDR3 has 12 amino acids. CDR1 is DFQATT, CDR2 SNEGSKA, per germline (reference sequence). The CDR3 DNA sequence: TGCAGTGCCATTCAAGTGGCCACTGAAGCTTTCTTT. Its translation: CSAIQVATEAFF.

Many counts were recorded for this clonotype. The rearrangement links TRBV20-1 to TRBJ2-1; the match to TRBD2 covers 7 bases. Germline V gene lookup returns CDR1 DFQATT and CDR2 SNEGSKA (reference sequence). V lost 3 bases to trimming and J lost 4 bases; unmatched junction nucleotides: 6. This CDR3 contains 14 residues. The CDR3 coding sequence is TGCAGTGCTAGCCGCGGGAGAGCATACAATGAGCAGTTCTTC. It is translated as CSASRGRAYNEQFF.

This clonotype showed up just a few times. This chain joins TRBV20-1 and TRBJ1-5, with D perhaps matching TRBD1 (6 bases). Trimming removed 6 bases at V and 9 bases at J, with 18 bases between. This CDR3 region has 13 residues. CDR1 and CDR2 (germline): DFQATT, SNEGSKA (reference sequence). The CDR3 spells CSAGEGGLRPQHF. The CDR3 DNA is TGCAGTGCAGGAGAGGGGGGGCTAAGGCCCCAGCATTTT.

The gene calls are TRBV15 and TRBJ1-1; D remains unclear. V was trimmed by 0 bases and J by 5 bases, leaving 10 bases between them. CDR3 length: 14 amino acids. Germline loops: CDR1 LNHNV, CDR2 YYDKDF (reference sequence). CDR3 sequence reads: CATSRDRGRTEAFF. CDR3 bases: TGTGCCACCAGCAGAGATAGAGGCAGGACTGAAGCTTTCTTT.

V is TRBV12-3 or TRBV12-4 and J is TRBJ2-5, with D unresolved. The CDR3 consists of 14 residues. Trimming stripped 5 bases from V and 5 bases from J, with 15 bases between. The CDR3 nucleotides are TGTGCCAGCAGTACTGTGCTGGGGTCCGAGACCCAGTACTTC. Protein product: CASSTVLGSETQYF.